This section outlines one TCR beta chain sequence together with its context. The antigen is undetermined. Prior autoimmune disease or systemic immunosuppression barred patients. Drawing of blood for sampling happened at baseline, at cycle 4 day 1, and at cycle 7 day 1. Sequenced by immunoSEQ multiplex PCR; TCRdb stores in-frame clones only, minus some. In the table there are 55,000 to 80,000 clones, about 85% of which are singletons. The data were taken from a study of OX40 agonist ivuxolimab in advanced cancers. The overall study: A male proportion of 82.7% was recorded, with mean age approximately 56 years and range roughly 23 to 85.

Notes on the study in general: The mean number of expanded clones was higher in CD8+ T cells than in CD4+.

With 0 bases removed from V and 4 bases from J, the gap between germline ends came to 10 bases. Germline V gene lookup returns CDR1 SGHRS and CDR2 YFSETQ. The CDR3 contains 14 residues. The gene calls are TRBV5-1 and TRBJ2-5, with a possible D match to TRBD2 (6 bases). The sequencing used CD4+ or CD8+ T cells sorted from blood, collected in a trial of the OX40 agonist ivuxolimab. This TCR was sampled from an adult with an advanced solid tumor such as melanoma, head and neck, liver or kidney cancer. The chain's CDR3 is CASSLGYGGETQYF. The CDR3 DNA reads as TGCGCCAGCAGCTTGGGATACGGGGGAGAGACCCAGTACTTC. Full variable domain (rest looked up from reference TRBV5-1 and TRBJ2-5): KAGVTQTPRYLIKTRGQQVTLSCSPISGHRSVSWYQQTPGQGLQFLFEYFSETQRNKGNFPGRFSGRQFSNSRSEMNVSTLELGDSALYLCASSLGYGGETQYFGPGTRLLVL.